Reported below is one T cell receptor (beta chain). The CDR3 has 14 amino acids. J was trimmed by 5 bases and V by 7 bases; bases with no gene match: 12. Germline V gives CDR1 SQVTM, CDR2 ANQGSEA. When the RNA was reverse transcribed, random hexamers were used with an input of roughly 0.45 to 1 ug. Coverage of TCR beta CDR3 amplification by immunoSEQ multiplex PCR extended to 54 Vbeta and 13 Jbeta. One entry per CDR3 protein results from TCRdb running MiXCR on the immunoSEQ multiplex PCR reads. The sample shows 95,000 to 150,000 distinct CDR3 sequences, 96% of them seen only once. The sample comes from a study of CD8 T cells in Susac syndrome.

The V gene is TRBV29-1, the J gene TRBJ2-3; the match to TRBD1 covers 7 bases. Sequenced material: CD4+ T cells from PBMCs. This sequence was found in a human donor with Susac syndrome. The CDR3 region is CSALPEGAEDTQYF. The CDR3 bases are TGCAGCGCCCTCCCAGAGGGGGCGGAAGATACGCAGTATTTT.